This entry concerns a single TCR beta chain. It lacks a known antigen. It has no much larger one-base neighbor in the sample; base qualities were not kept. The cohort consisted of more than 650 healthy bone marrow donors. Cohort members were all nominally healthy when sampled, although unrecorded immune exposures were likely present. The donor was CMV seronegative and was included in the group of around 320 seronegative cohort members. Every donor gave a peripheral blood sample, and the peripheral blood mononuclear cells from that sample were used for TCR beta sequencing. Genomic DNA was extracted from the blood cell samples with the Qiagen DNeasy Blood Extraction Kit. This sample is part of a study of cytomegalovirus exposure and HLA in healthy donors (dated by TCRdb to between 2016 and 2019). About the investigation overall: According to an earlier analysis of several hundred of the donors, 150 million to 200 million T cells yielded 117 million unique TCR beta sequences and about 280 Gb of sequence data. An early release that covered 500 to 800 HLA-typed donors contained about 290 gigabases of sequencing data and 80 million or so unique TCR sequences. The genetic ancestry cluster associated with self-reported Caucasian donors included roughly four fifths of the roughly 400 genotyped donors. The aim of the study was to test whether cataloging public T cell receptors could identify signatures of past pathogen exposure. The T cell repertoires of 666 subjects were profiled by immunosequencing and related to cytomegalovirus serostatus. Along with the roughly 700-subject first cohort, a separate validation cohort of more than 90 different subjects was used. To predict cytomegalovirus infection status, the study combined high-throughput TCR immunosequencing, statistical association of individual TCRs with disease status, and machine learning. In a later analysis, previously published TCR beta repertoires from 670 or so donors were re-analyzed and high-resolution HLA genotyping was added so that TCR occurrence patterns could be studied. Rather than drawing on any new phenotypic data, the later analysis identified candidate immune exposures from TCR beta sequences and the way those sequences occurred across donors. In an earlier analysis of 587 of the donors, high-throughput TCR beta sequencing was used to judge whether each TCR beta V gene segment behaved as functional or pseudogenic. Donor age, sex, ethnicity and CMV serostatus were compiled together with the repertoire data. A later genetic analysis took genome-wide SNP genotypes for about 55% of the 666 donors and used that subset as a discovery cohort. All discovery cohort repertoires had been generated using a single sequencing platform. HLA typing covered class I and class II loci at four-digit resolution. The number of donors typed differed by locus, with about 629-640 for A, B, C, DRB1 and DQB1, more than 500 for DQA1, over 600 for DPA1, and approximately 470 for DPB1. Roughly five DR-DQ haplotypes were treated as single units for association and clustering because of strong linkage in the cohort. Among several hundred genotyped donors of the cohort, an average of approximately 200,000 unique TCR beta nucleotide sequences was sequenced per donor, of which about 20% were non-productive.

V loses 0 bases, J loses 5 bases, and the germline ends lie 8 bases apart. From cysteine to phenylalanine, the CDR3 is 13 amino acids long. The read is trimmed to its CDR3 DNA, 39 bases read in frame from base 1. CDR1 and CDR2, looked up from the germline V gene, are SGHRS and YFSETQ. The investigation overall reported the following: Sequencing depth was assumed to be roughly uniform across donors in the presence/absence analyses, though that assumption may not hold. About 17 rarely observed V segments, including chromosome 9 orphons, were excluded from the earlier analysis of about 500 of the donors because counts were too low. In vitro tests confirmed that a few of the cytomegalovirus-associated TCR beta chains recognize cytomegalovirus antigens. A later genetic analysis reported fewer N-insertions in productive TCRs among donors in an Asian-associated ancestry cluster than the approximately 700-donor mean. Linkage disequilibrium might explain the correlated functional status among segregating V segments, but an unknown experimental factor could not be ruled out. A total of fewer than 200 TCR beta chains were listed by the study as associated with cytomegalovirus. Some IMGT-functional V segments, including TRBV6-2 and TRBV6-3, could not be distinguished by the 87-base-pair reads and were therefore excluded. A further reported finding was that TCR beta sequences accurately predicted the HLA-A and HLA-B alleles for most subjects in the first cohort. An association between a missense DCLRE1C variant and V-gene and J-gene trimming of TCR beta chains was found in a later genetic analysis and replicated in an independent cohort. In a later analysis, the rate of TCR association differed among HLA loci, with DRB1 alleles having the most associated TCRs and HLA-C alleles having the fewest. CMV serostatus was the only immune exposure information available for the cohort. Most CMV-associated TCR beta chains appeared to be HLA-restricted in a later analysis, and the HLA associations seemed to be driven largely by CMV exposure. The sequencing pipeline was judged likely to have produced a cluster of highly shared sequence variants as a technical artifact. The authors suggested that the approach could potentially be generalized to other disease states and immunological phenotypes. In a later analysis, several top co-occurrence clusters were reported to appear linked to parvovirus B19, influenza, CMV and Epstein-Barr virus. Across donors, most TCR sequences were observed very rarely, whereas some public TCRs were present in many individuals. Strong co-occurrence of HLA alleles, especially DR and DQ, made assigning TCR associations to individual alleles difficult. HLA typing was unavailable for some donors at each locus, so association tests used only the typed subset. Cytomegalovirus status was reported to be diagnosed by the classifier with high specificity and sensitivity in both the original and validation cohorts. Only TCR beta chains were sequenced in this cohort, and the absence of alpha or paired-chain data limited detectable features. In an earlier analysis of roughly 560 of the donors, most TCR beta V segments were observed in productive rearrangements about 87% or about 30% of the time, broadly matching IMGT annotations. Compared with equally common non-associated chains, HLA-associated TCR beta chains in a later analysis were more clonally expanded and had lower generation probabilities. At a false discovery rate of 0.05, a later analysis linked roughly 17,000 TCR beta sequences to specific HLA alleles.

Receptor libraries were prepared by the immunoSEQ multiplex PCR assay. For the multiplex PCR, a mixture combining 60 forward primers for TCR Vbeta segments and 13 reverse primers for TCR Jbeta segments was used. The CDR3 region of rearranged TCR beta genes was amplified from genomic DNA by a multiplex PCR assay. The Illumina HiSeq System was used to sequence the amplified TCR beta libraries as 87-base-pair reads. The source study handled its data this way. A later analysis tallied roughly 80 million unique TCR beta chains across the 666 repertoires, and approximately 12 million of those chains were shared by two or more donors. A nearest-neighbor algorithm error-corrected the raw reads and collapsed the reads into unique sequences, merging closely related sequences to remove PCR and sequencing errors. To assign V, D and J gene segments, CDR3 sequences were aligned to IMGT reference sequences. For a sequence to be retained, a match of at least six nucleotides to both a V gene segment and a J gene segment was required. A rearrangement counted as productive if the CDR3 had no stop codons and remained in frame with V and J, and every other rearrangement counted as non-productive. CDR3 was defined by IMGT convention, running from the second conserved V-encoded cysteine to the conserved J-encoded phenylalanine. The earlier analysis of about 590 of the donors excluded sequences that lacked an unambiguous match to a single V gene segment. In an earlier analysis of approximately 590 of the donors, a V segment was called functional when productive rearrangements were above 56.7%, and segregating when the standard deviation between donors exceeded 5%. A statistical classification framework was built for diagnosing cytomegalovirus status from the catalog of TCR beta chain sequences. V and J gene assignment, in a later analysis, came from comparing TCR nucleotide sequences with IMGT/GENE-DB human TR gene sequences. A later analysis assigned CDR3 sequences and most-parsimonious VDJ recombination scenarios with the TCRdist pipeline. In a later analysis, each TCR beta chain was defined by its CDR3 amino acid sequence together with its V-gene family, and reads lacking a unique V-gene family were excluded. A later analysis removed nearly 600 highly shared, low-generation-probability nucleotide sequences to deal with suspected cross-contamination and a sequencing artifact. For each public chain, a later analysis derived a clonal expansion index from normalized ranks of inferred template counts within each repertoire. In a later analysis, generation probabilities were computed using a VDJ recombination model fitted to out-of-frame rearrangements, and the results were checked against IGoR. Hypergeometric tests were used in a later analysis to score TCR-TCR, TCR-HLA and TCR-CMV co-occurrence, with a repertoire-size bias correction applied to the TCR pairs. To estimate false discovery rates, a later analysis permuted the HLA or CMV assignments 20 times. A later analysis grouped co-occurring TCRs with DBSCAN, adding TCRdist sequence similarity when clustering within HLA-allele-positive subsets. Repertoires with fewer than 30,000 or more than 120,000 public chains were left out of co-occurrence clustering, as were about five repertoires with anomalous nucleotide sharing. What TCRdb holds here is the immuneACCESS table cut down to in-frame rearrangements. Part of the clones is not present; checked against another copy, under half of the missing clones reflect an unresolved V gene, and the others are unexplained. V, J and clone size derive from that table, while D and trimming were established from the DNA sequence. This sample gives more than 90,000 clones in total; around 61% of them show up just once. The ten largest clones take up roughly 2% of the sample.

Source material: PBMCs. The chain was built from TRBV5-1 and TRBJ1-1, with no D gene named confidently. The TCR sequence derives from a woman younger than 45 in good health and CMV-seronegative. The bases are TGCGCCAGCAGCTTGGAGAGGGAGACTGAAGCTTTCTTT. Its protein product is CASSLERETEAFF. Where the CDR3 stops, the reference TRBV5-1 and TRBJ1-1 genes take over; the full variable domain is KAGVTQTPRYLIKTRGQQVTLSCSPISGHRSVSWYQQTPGQGLQFLFEYFSETQRNKGNFPGRFSGRQFSNSRSEMNVSTLELGDSALYLCASSLERETEAFFGQGTRLTVV.